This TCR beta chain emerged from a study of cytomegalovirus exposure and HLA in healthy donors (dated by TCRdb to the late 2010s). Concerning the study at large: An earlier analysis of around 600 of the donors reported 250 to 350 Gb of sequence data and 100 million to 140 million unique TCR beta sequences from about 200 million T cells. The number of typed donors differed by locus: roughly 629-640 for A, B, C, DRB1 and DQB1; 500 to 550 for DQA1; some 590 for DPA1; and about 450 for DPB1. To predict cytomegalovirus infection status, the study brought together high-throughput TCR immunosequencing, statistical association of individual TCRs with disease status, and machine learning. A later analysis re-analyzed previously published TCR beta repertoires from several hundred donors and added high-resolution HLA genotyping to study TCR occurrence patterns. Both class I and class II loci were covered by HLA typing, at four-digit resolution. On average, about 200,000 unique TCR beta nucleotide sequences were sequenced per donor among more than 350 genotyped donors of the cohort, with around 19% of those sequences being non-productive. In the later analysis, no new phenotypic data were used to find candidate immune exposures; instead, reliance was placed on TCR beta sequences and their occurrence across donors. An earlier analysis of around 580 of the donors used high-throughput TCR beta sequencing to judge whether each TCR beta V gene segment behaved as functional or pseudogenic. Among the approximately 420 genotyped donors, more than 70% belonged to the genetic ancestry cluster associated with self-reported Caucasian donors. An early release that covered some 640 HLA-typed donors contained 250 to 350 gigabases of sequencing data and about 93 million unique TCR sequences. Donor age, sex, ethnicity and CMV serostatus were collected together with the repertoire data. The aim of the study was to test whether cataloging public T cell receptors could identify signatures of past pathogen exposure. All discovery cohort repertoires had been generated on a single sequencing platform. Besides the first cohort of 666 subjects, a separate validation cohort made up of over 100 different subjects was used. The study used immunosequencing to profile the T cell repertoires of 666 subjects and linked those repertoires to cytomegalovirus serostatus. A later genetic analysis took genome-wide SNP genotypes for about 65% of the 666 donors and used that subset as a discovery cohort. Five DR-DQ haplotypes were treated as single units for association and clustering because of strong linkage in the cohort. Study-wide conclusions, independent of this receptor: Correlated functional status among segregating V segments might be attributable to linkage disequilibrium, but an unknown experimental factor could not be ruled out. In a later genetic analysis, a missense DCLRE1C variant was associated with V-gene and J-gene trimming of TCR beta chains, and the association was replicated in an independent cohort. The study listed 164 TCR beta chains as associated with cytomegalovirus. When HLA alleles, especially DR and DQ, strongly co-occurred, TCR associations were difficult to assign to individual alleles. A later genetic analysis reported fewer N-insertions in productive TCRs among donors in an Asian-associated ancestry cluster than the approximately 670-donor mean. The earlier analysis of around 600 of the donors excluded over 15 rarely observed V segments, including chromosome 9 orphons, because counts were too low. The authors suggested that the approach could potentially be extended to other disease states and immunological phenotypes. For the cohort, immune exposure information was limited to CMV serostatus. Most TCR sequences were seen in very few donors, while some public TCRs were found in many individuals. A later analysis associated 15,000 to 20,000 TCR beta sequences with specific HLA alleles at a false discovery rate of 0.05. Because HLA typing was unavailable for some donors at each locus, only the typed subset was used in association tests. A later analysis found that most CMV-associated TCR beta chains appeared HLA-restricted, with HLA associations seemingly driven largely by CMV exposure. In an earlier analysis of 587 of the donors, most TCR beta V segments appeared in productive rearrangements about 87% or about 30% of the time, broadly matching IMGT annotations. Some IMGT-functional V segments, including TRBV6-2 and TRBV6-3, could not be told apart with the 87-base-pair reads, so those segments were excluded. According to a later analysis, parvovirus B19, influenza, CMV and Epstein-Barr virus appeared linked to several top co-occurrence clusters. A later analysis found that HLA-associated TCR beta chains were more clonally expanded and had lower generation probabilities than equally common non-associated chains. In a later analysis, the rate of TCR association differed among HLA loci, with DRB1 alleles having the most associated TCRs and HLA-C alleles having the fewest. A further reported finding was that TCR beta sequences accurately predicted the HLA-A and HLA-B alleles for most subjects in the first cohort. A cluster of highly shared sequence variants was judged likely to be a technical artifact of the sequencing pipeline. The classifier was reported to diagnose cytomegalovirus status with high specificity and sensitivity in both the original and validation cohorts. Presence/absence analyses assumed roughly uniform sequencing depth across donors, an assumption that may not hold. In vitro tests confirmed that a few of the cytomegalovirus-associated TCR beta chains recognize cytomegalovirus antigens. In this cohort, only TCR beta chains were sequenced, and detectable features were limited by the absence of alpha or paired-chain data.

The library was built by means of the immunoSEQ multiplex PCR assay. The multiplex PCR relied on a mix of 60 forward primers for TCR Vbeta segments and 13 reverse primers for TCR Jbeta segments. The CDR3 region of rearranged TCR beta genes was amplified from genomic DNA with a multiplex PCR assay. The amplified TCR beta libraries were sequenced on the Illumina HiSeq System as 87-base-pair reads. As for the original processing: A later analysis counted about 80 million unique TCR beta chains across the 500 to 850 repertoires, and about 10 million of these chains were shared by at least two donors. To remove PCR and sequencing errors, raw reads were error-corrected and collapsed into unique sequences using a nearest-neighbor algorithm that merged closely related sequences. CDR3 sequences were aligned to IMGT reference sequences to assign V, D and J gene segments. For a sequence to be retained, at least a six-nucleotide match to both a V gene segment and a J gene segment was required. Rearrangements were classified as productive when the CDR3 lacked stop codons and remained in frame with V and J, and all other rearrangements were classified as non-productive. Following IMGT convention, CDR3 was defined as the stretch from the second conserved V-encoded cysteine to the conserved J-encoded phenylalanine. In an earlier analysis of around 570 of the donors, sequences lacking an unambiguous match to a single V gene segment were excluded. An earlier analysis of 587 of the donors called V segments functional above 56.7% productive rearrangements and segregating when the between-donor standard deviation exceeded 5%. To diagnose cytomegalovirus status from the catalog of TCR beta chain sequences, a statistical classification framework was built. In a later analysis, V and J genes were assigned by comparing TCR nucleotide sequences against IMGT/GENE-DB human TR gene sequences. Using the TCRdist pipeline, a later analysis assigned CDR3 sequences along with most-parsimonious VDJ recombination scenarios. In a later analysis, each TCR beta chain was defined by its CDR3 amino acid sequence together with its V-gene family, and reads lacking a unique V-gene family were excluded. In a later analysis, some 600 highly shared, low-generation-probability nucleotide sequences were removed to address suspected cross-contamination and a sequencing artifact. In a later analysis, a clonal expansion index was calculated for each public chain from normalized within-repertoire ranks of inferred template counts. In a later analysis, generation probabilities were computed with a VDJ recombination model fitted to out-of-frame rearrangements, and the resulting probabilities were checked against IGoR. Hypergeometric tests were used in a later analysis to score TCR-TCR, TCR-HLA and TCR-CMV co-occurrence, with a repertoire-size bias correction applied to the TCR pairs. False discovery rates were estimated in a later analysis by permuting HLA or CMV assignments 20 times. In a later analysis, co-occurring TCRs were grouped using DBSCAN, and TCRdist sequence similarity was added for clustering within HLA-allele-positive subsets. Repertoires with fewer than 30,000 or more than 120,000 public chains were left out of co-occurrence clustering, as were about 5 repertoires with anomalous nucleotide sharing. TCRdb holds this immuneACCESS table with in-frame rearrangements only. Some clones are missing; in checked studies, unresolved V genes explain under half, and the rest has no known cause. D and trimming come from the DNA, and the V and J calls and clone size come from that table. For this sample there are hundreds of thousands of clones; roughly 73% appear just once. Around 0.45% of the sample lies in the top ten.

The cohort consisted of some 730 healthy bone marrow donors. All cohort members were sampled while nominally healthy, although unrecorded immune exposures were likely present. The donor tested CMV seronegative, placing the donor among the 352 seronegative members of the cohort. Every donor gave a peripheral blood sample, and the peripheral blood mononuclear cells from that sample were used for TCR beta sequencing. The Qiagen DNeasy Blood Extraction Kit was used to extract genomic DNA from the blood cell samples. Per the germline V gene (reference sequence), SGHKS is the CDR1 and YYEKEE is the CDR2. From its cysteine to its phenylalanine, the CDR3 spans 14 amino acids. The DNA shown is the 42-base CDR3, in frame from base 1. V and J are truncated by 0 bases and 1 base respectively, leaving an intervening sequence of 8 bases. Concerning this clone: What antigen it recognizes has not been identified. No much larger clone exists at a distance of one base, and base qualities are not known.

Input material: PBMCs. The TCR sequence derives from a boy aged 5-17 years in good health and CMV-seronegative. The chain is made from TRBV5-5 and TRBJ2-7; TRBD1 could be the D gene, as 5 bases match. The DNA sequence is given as TGTGCCAGCAGCTTGGCCACAGGTTCCTACGAGCAGTACTTC. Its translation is CASSLATGSYEQYF.